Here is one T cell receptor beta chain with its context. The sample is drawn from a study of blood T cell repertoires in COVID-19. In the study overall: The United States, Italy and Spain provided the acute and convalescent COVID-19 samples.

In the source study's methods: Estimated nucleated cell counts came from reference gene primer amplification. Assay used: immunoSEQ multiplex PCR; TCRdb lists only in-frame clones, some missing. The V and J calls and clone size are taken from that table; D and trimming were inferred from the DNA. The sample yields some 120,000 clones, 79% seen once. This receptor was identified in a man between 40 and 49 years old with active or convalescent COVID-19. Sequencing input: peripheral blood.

The CDR3 protein is CATSRQGAYGYTF. The CDR3 DNA is TGTGCCACCAGTCGACAGGGGGCCTATGGCTACACCTTC. This chain uses TRBV15 with TRBJ1-2; 10 positions match TRBD1. The CDR3 sequence is 13 residues long. Germline CDR1 LNHNV, CDR2 YYDKDF (reference sequence). V was clipped by 6 bases and J by 4 bases; unmatched bases: 2. The full variable domain, with the rest looked up from reference TRBV15 and TRBJ1-2, is DAMVIQNPRYQVTQFGKPVTLSCSQTLNHNVMYWYQQKSSQAPKLLFHYYDKDFNNEADTPDNFQSRRPNTSFCFLDIRSPGLGDTAMYLCATSRQGAYGYTFGSGTRLTVV.